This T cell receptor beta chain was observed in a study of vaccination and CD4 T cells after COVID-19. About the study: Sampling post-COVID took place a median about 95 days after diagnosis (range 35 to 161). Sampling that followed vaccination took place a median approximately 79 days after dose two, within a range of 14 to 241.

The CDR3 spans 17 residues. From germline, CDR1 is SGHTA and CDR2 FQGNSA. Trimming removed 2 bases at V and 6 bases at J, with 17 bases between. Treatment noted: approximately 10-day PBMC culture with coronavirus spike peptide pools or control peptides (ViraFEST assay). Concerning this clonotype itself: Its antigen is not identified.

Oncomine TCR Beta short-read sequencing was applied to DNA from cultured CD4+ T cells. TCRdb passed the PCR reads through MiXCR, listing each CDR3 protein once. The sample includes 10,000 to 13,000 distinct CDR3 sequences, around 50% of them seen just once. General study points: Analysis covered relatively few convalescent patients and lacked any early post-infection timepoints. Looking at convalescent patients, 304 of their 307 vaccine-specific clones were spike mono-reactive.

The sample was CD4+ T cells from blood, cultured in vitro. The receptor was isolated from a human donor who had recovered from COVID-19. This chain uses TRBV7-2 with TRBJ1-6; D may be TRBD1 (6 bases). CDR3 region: CASSLRQARAANSPLHF. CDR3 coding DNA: TGTGCCAGCAGCTTACGACAGGCAAGGGCGGCTAATTCACCCCTCCACTTT.